The sequence of this T cell receptor beta chain was determined in a study of blood T cells in healthy people across ages. Study outcomes and limitations: TCR beta diversity correlated strongly with naive T cell percentage.

Note on this clonotype: Its antigen is still unknown.

The authors ran a second PCR of about 7 to 11 cycles using a sample-barcoded 5' primer and a J-beta primer mix. TCRdb analysed the 5' RACE reads with MiXCR anew, one entry per CDR3 protein. The data contain 1.2 million to 1.5 million distinct CDR3 sequences, approximately 60% of them seen just once; the ten biggest clones take up over 5%. Sequencing was carried out using blood. The sequence was collected from a man in his late teens or twenties in good health.

The CDR3 is CASSEYIRGAFNEKLFF. CDR3 nucleotides: TGTGCCAGCAGTGAATATATTCGGGGAGCGTTTAATGAAAAACTGTTTTTT. V is TRBV25-1 and J is TRBJ1-4; D not certain. V gave up 0 bases and J gave up 4 bases, with 15 bases separating them. CDR3 size: 17 residues. The germline gives CDR1 MGHDK, CDR2 SYGVNS.